This TCR beta chain was captured in a study of PD-L1 blockade in urothelial cancer. The V gene end was trimmed by 3 bases and the J gene end by 6 bases; junction bases not matched to a gene: 4. The CDR3 contains 15 residues. Germline CDR1 SGHNT, CDR2 YYREEE (reference sequence). This sample's time point: peripheral blood 6 weeks after treatment start. This table comes from immunoSEQ multiplex PCR, and its TCRdb copy is limited to in-frame clones, with some not included. Among about 35,000 clones listed, approximately 80% were seen once. The clonotype originates from a man between 35 and 55 years old with urothelial cancer. Source: PBMCs, taken around atezolizumab (anti-PD-L1) treatment. V usage is TRBV5-4 and J usage is TRBJ2-2, with TRBD1 identical over 11 bases. The CDR3 region has the DNA TGTGCCAGCAGCTCCGGGACAGGGGGACCCGGGGAGCTGTTTTTT. Translated: CASSSGTGGPGELFF. Using reference TRBV5-4 and TRBJ2-2 for the parts outside the CDR3, the full variable domain is ETGVTQSPTHLIKTRGQQVTLRCSSQSGHNTVSWYQQALGQGPQFIFQYYREEENGRGNFPPRFSGLQFPNYSSELNVNALELDDSALYLCASSSGTGGPGELFFGEGSRLTVL.